The rows below give T cell receptor beta chains drawn from one sample of a study of shared clonotypes between healthy human individuals. The repertoire was sequenced with immunoSEQ multiplex PCR; TCRdb's copy has only in-frame clones and lacks some. The sample yields roughly 2,000,000 clones, approximately 94% seen once. Sequencing was performed on naive CD8+ T cells sorted from blood. The source is a young man in good health. CDR3s include the opening cysteine and the closing phenylalanine or tryptophan. D genes are given only for firm matches.

j_gene | v_gene | d_gene | CDR3nt | CDR3aa
TRBJ2-7 | TRBV5-1 | . | TGCGCCAGCAGCTTCCGGGGGCGCCTTTTGGACGAGCAGTACTTC | CASSFRGRLLDEQYF
TRBJ2-3 | TRBV5-1 | TRBD2 | TGCGCCAGCAGCGCGGCCCTAGCGGGGGACCCCAGGGATACGCAGTATTTT | CASSAALAGDPRDTQYF
TRBJ2-7 | TRBV28 | . | TGTGCCAGCAGTTTCGGGGATAACGAGCAGTACTTC | CASSFGDNEQYF
TRBJ1-1 | TRBV11-1 | . | TGTGCCAGCAGCTTACCAGATTTGATGTGGCAGGGGAACACTGAAGCTTTCTTT | CASSLPDLMWQGNTEAFF
TRBJ2-7 | TRBV7-9 | . | TGTGCCAGCAGCCAGGGGGGTATCCAGGAGCAGTACTTC | CASSQGGIQEQYF
TRBJ2-1 | TRBV29-1 | . | TGCAGCGTTGCAGGGGATAAGCGAAAGAGCTCCTACAATGAGCAGTTCTTC | CSVAGDKRKSSYNEQFF
TRBJ2-3 | TRBV7-6 | TRBD1 | TGTGCCAGCAGCTTAGCGACAGGGGGCGAAGATACGCAGTATTTT | CASSLATGGEDTQYF
TRBJ2-3 | TRBV9 | TRBD2 | TGTGCCAGCAGGGCGGGAGGGATTTCCACAGATACGCAGTATTTT | CASRAGGISTDTQYF
TRBJ2-2 | TRBV15 | TRBD2 | TGTGCCACCAGCAGAGATCTAGCGGCTAGCGAGGCGAACACCGGGGAGCTGTTTTTT | CATSRDLAASEANTGELFF
TRBJ1-2 | TRBV25-1 | . | TGTGCCAGCAGTGAATTCCAGGGATCGAGGTATGGCTACACCTTC | CASSEFQGSRYGYTF